This T cell receptor (beta chain) was identified in a study of OX40 agonist ivuxolimab in advanced cancers. The overall study: Those treated in dose escalation had hepatocellular carcinoma, melanoma, renal cell cancer or head and neck cancer. Subjects had a mean age of about 65 years, with a range of 23 to 79; around 80% were male. Under the entry rules, prior anti-PD-1, anti-PD-L1 or anti-CTLA-4 therapy was allowed, and approximately 40% had some.

General study points: Both CD4+ and CD8+ T cell populations in blood had undergone clonal expansion by week 6 at 0.1 to 3.0 mg/kg.

Sequencing was performed with immunoSEQ multiplex PCR; in TCRdb, only in-frame clones are kept and a portion is missing. Among roughly 84,000 clones listed, over 70% were seen once. CDR1 and CDR2 (germline): LGHNA, YNFKEQ. CDR3 length: 13 residues. Trimming left V 3 bases short and J 6 bases short, with 9 bases between. This clone turned up a few times. The antigen remains unidentified. This clonotype was sampled from an adult with an advanced solid tumor such as melanoma, head and neck, liver or kidney cancer. The starting material was CD4+ or CD8+ T cells sorted from blood, obtained in a trial of the OX40 agonist ivuxolimab. This chain joins TRBV4-2 and TRBJ1-5; D gene ambiguous. This chain's CDR3 is CASSQGFAQPQHF. The CDR3 nucleotides are TGTGCCAGCAGCCAGGGATTTGCTCAGCCCCAGCATTTT.